A selection of T cell receptor beta chains follows, all from one sample in a study of cytomegalovirus exposure and HLA in healthy donors. The repertoire was sequenced with immunoSEQ multiplex PCR; TCRdb's copy has only in-frame clones and lacks some. The profile shows some 230,000 clones, 85% to 95% of them singletons. The specimen sequenced was PBMCs. These receptors came from a woman between 18 and 30 years old in good health and CMV-seronegative. Both conserved end residues are trimmed from each CDR3.

cdr3_aa: ASSEVVEVAEAF; j_call: TRBJ1-1; v_call: TRBV6-1
cdr3_aa: ASSSRTGVNQPQH; j_call: TRBJ1-5; v_call: TRBV5-8
cdr3_aa: ASSFPSGSFTDTQY; j_call: TRBJ2-3; v_call: TRBV11-2
cdr3_aa: ASGAAGDTEAF; j_call: TRBJ1-1; v_call: TRBV7-9
cdr3_aa: ASRGQETQY; j_call: TRBJ2-5; v_call: TRBV19
cdr3_aa: ASVTTGGSYEQY; j_call: TRBJ2-7; v_call: TRBV7-9
cdr3_aa: ASSESPRAIA; j_call: TRBJ1-2; v_call: TRBV11-2
cdr3_aa: ASSLAGGAQAF; j_call: TRBJ1-1; v_call: TRBV11-2
cdr3_aa: ASSLGQALYEQY; j_call: TRBJ2-7; v_call: TRBV7-9
cdr3_aa: ASSASGRGSYEQY; j_call: TRBJ2-7; v_call: TRBV5-4
cdr3_aa: ASSSGQGRYGYT; j_call: TRBJ1-2; v_call: TRBV6-5
cdr3_aa: ASSLAPGYNSPLH; j_call: TRBJ1-6; v_call: TRBV5-1
cdr3_aa: ASTRAGTEAF; j_call: TRBJ1-1; v_call: TRBV10-2
cdr3_aa: ASSLEGSLAGGETQY; j_call: TRBJ2-5; v_call: TRBV11-3
cdr3_aa: ASSLGGAVTTNEKLF; j_call: TRBJ1-4; v_call: TRBV5-1
cdr3_aa: ASSLGGSRCDEQF; j_call: TRBJ2-1; v_call: TRBV7-7
cdr3_aa: ASSMGDRNLSPLH; j_call: TRBJ1-6; v_call: TRBV19
cdr3_aa: ASSLKGQGIYEQY; j_call: TRBJ2-7; v_call: TRBV5-4
cdr3_aa: ASSQGQTNTEAF; j_call: TRBJ1-1; v_call: TRBV4-2
cdr3_aa: ASSEFGSGAVYGYT; j_call: TRBJ1-2; v_call: TRBV6-1
cdr3_aa: ASSLHTAADGYT; j_call: TRBJ1-2; v_call: TRBV11-2
cdr3_aa: ASSPSSSGSYEQY; j_call: TRBJ2-7; v_call: TRBV7-6
cdr3_aa: ASSMPDVQGQF; j_call: TRBJ2-1; v_call: TRBV19
cdr3_aa: ASSLTGDTEAF; j_call: TRBJ1-1; v_call: TRBV27
cdr3_aa: ASRLAPLAKNIQY; j_call: TRBJ2-4; v_call: TRBV4-1
cdr3_aa: AWTGQPNTEAF; j_call: TRBJ1-1; v_call: TRBV30
cdr3_aa: ASSEGQGSSPLH; j_call: TRBJ1-6; v_call: TRBV7-6
cdr3_aa: ASSPPWDRGKEQY; j_call: TRBJ2-7; v_call: TRBV28
cdr3_aa: ASNVATGTNYGYT; j_call: TRBJ1-2; v_call: TRBV6-1
cdr3_aa: ASSLIPGTGASTNEKLF; j_call: TRBJ1-4; v_call: TRBV5-1
cdr3_aa: ATYGGLPLVAAF; j_call: TRBJ1-1; v_call: TRBV6-5
cdr3_aa: ASSLGGTSGIFYEQY; j_call: TRBJ2-7; v_call: TRBV5-1
cdr3_aa: ASSQVGTGLAYGYT; j_call: TRBJ1-2; v_call: TRBV14
cdr3_aa: ASSDQGYEQY; j_call: NA; v_call: TRBV5-1
cdr3_aa: ASSYSWGDREKLF; j_call: TRBJ1-4; v_call: TRBV6-5
cdr3_aa: ASSVGLAPNEQY; j_call: TRBJ2-7; v_call: TRBV25-1
cdr3_aa: ASPARGIYGYT; j_call: TRBJ1-2; v_call: TRBV7-9
cdr3_aa: ASEEVSKNIQY; j_call: TRBJ2-4; v_call: TRBV7-9
cdr3_aa: ASSDDRRSSYEQY; j_call: TRBJ2-7; v_call: TRBV5-6
cdr3_aa: ASSRMLAGGSYEQY; j_call: TRBJ2-7; v_call: TRBV4-2
cdr3_aa: ASSDAGGTNEKLF; j_call: TRBJ1-4; v_call: TRBV5-1
cdr3_aa: ASSLDRTGPNTGELF; j_call: TRBJ2-2; v_call: TRBV11-2